The 8 T cell receptor beta chains reported below all come from one sample, sequenced in a study of T cell responses to AZD1222 COVID-19 vaccine. Data came from immunoSEQ multiplex PCR; TCRdb stores just in-frame clones and leaves some out. This table has some 120,000 clones, 89% appearing once. The source material was peripheral blood, sampled on day 0 of AZD1222 vaccination. These receptors came from an adult in good health.

The chain links TRBV7-9 to TRBJ1-4; 10 nucleotides align to TRBD1. CDR1 and CDR2 (germline): SEHNR, FQNEAQ (reference sequence). The CDR3 covers 16 residues. J was trimmed by 7 bases and V by 0 bases; bases with no gene match: 5. The CDR3 coding sequence is TGTGCCAGCAGCTTAGCGAGGGACAGGGGACTTGAAAAACTGTTTTTT. Translation: CASSLARDRGLEKLFF.

This chain uses TRBV9 with TRBJ2-1, with 8 positions matching TRBD2. The CDR3 length is 16 residues. The V gene's germline CDR1 is SGDLS and CDR2 YYNGEE. With 0 bases clipped from V and 3 bases from J, the junction kept 5 bases outside the gene matches. DNA of the CDR3: TGTGCCAGCAGCGTAGGGTTAGCGGGATACTACAATGAGCAGTTCTTC. Its protein is CASSVGLAGYYNEQFF.

The chain uses TRBV27 and TRBJ1-1; D not certain. The germline V gene has CDR1 MNHEY and CDR2 SMNVEV (reference sequence). Trimming left V 7 bases short and J 5 bases short, with 8 bases between. The CDR3 totals 11 residues. CDR3 protein: CASTLGTEAFF. The CDR3, as DNA: TGTGCCAGCACCCTTGGGACTGAAGCTTTCTTT.

The chain couples TRBV4-1 to TRBJ1-2, with D unresolved. The CDR3 is made up of 14 amino acids. CDR1 MGHRA and CDR2 YSYEKL come from the germline V gene. The V end was cut by 1 base, the J end by 2 bases, with 8 bases between. CDR3 amino acids: CASSQGGGNYGYTF. The CDR3 bases are TGCGCCAGCAGCCAAGGGGGTGGGAACTATGGCTACACCTTC.

This clone was counted a single time. The chain is built from TRBV12-1 and TRBJ2-6; the table's TRBD2 call for D was not verified on the DNA. TRBV12-1 is an annotated pseudogene. CDR3 length: 17 amino acids. Here the CDR3 reads CATERPHPNSGANVLTF. CDR3 nucleotide sequence: TGTGCCACCGAGCGCCCTCATCCTAACTCTGGGGCCAACGTCCTGACTTTC.

The rearrangement uses TRBV12-3 or TRBV12-4 and TRBJ1-2; D gene uncertain. The CDR3 has 11 residues. V lost 2 bases to trimming and J lost 8 bases, with 6 bases between them. The CDR3 sequence: CASSLSWGYTF. CDR3 DNA: TGTGCCAGCAGTTTATCTTGGGGCTACACCTTC.

This rearrangement joins TRBV25-1 to TRBJ2-2, with unresolved D. This CDR3 has 15 residues. Trimming took off 2 bases at V and 4 bases at J, with 11 bases between the two ends. From germline, CDR1 is MGHDK and CDR2 SYGVNS. This CDR3 reads CASSEDRTLTGELFF. The CDR3 coding sequence is TGTGCCAGCAGTGAAGATCGGACCCTCACCGGGGAGCTGTTTTTT. The whole variable domain, filled in from reference TRBV25-1 and TRBJ2-2, reads EADIYQTPRYLVIGTGKKITLECSQTMGHDKMYWYQQDPGMELHLIHYSYGVNSTEKGDLSSESTVSRIRTEHFPLTLESARPSHTSQYLCASSEDRTLTGELFFGEGSRLTVL.

Comments on this clone: The junction does not match germline at one end; this may be a read error. CDR3 bases: TGTGCCAGCTCACCACCGGGTGGGGGGGTGAAGACTGAAGCTTTCTTT. Its protein is CASSPPGGGVKTEAFF. The rearrangement links TRBV18 to TRBJ1-1, with D tentatively TRBD1 (5 bases). Germline V gives CDR1 KGHSH, CDR2 LQKENI. The CDR3 is made up of 16 amino acids.